This T cell receptor beta chain originates from a study of human T cells and chemical hapten exposure. Time point: patch test 1, 2 weeks after DPC sensitization. The treatment was: therapeutic diphenylcyclopropenone sensitization with weekly scalp DPC. This clonotype was detected many times. CDR3 length equals 13 residues. Trimming took 4 bases from V and 6 from J, leaving 13 bases between them. Germline V gene lookup returns CDR1 SQVTM and CDR2 ANQGSEA. Unique molecular identifiers were attached to individual cDNA molecules during library preparation. One entry per CDR3 protein, called by TCRdb with MiXCR from the RACE reads. The sample has 95,000 to 150,000 distinct CDR3 sequences, approximately 15% seen once.

The sample here was whole blood, taken in connection with sensitization to the hapten diphenylcyclopropenone (DPC). The V and J genes are TRBV29-1 and TRBJ2-1; possibly TRBD1 or TRBD2 for D (6 bases each). This receptor was identified in a man in his late teens or twenties with alopecia areata. Some clones in this sample may be carry-over from other donors' samples. The CDR3 sequence is CSVGLGGTNEQFF. As DNA, the CDR3 is TGCAGCGTTGGACTCGGGGGCACCAATGAGCAGTTCTTC.